This paragraph covers one TCR beta chain sequence. Its antigen is unidentified. The CDR3 consists of 15 residues. V was pared by 1 base and J by 7 bases, with 15 bases between. Germline CDR1 and CDR2: SGHRS and YFSETQ. This sample stems from a study of T cells after yellow fever vaccination. Study background: Fractions of limited cellularity were prepared by means of SMART-Seq v4 Ultra Low Input. General study results and limits: Detected again after the booster were most primary-vaccination clones, at nearly 97% CD4 and 88% CD8. Overall, a small share of clonotypes was seen in both CD4 and CD8 compartments. The presence of abundant clonotypes contaminating from the bulk population was possible in FACS-sorted repertoires.

TCRdb used MiXCR to reprocess the 5' RACE reads, holding one entry per CDR3 protein. The sample shows hundreds of thousands of distinct CDR3 sequences, approximately 5.2% of them seen only once. The gene calls are TRBV5-1 and TRBJ1-5, with D unresolved. The sample consisted of CD4+ T cells sorted from PBMCs, taken on the day of the yellow fever booster vaccination. This TCR was recovered from a man aged 18 to 35 who received the YFV17D yellow fever vaccine. CDR3 nucleotide sequence: TGCGCCAGCAGCTTGAGCCCAGACGTGGGCCAGCCCCAGCATTTT. Translation: CASSLSPDVGQPQHF.